These 13 T cell receptor beta chains share one sample of origin, sequenced in a study of CD8 T cells in ankylosing spondylitis. TCRdb reanalysed the 5' RACE reads using MiXCR and keeps one entry per CDR3 protein. This sample carries around 40,000 distinct CDR3 sequences, 2.5% to 3.5% of them seen once, and the ten largest clones take 4% to 5.5%. What was sequenced was blood, either unsorted or a sorted T cell fraction (not recorded which). The origin of the receptors is a male donor with ankylosing spondylitis or in good health (not recorded which).

This clonotype has at least ten counts. Written as DNA, the CDR3 is TGTGCCAGCAGCTCCCATTTGTCGGAGACCCAGTACTTC. Its protein product is CASSSHLSETQYF. The chain combines TRBV9 with TRBJ2-5; D is ambiguous. The CDR3 contains 13 residues. Germline assignment: CDR1 SGDLS and CDR2 YYNGEE. Trimming took off 4 bases at V and 5 bases at J, with 12 bases between the two ends.

This clonotype showed up many times. This chain joins TRBV9 and TRBJ2-4; D ambiguous. Germline CDR1 SGDLS, CDR2 YYNGEE. Trimming shortened V by 4 bases and J by 5 bases, and 10 bases separated the two germline ends. There are 13 residues in the CDR3. CDR3 bases: TGTGCCAGCAGCCCCAAGGGCGAAAACATTCAGTACTTC. It yields the protein CASSPKGENIQYF.

This clonotype occurred many times. The chain links TRBV9 to TRBJ1-2; 8 nucleotides agree with TRBD1. Looked up from germline, CDR1 is SGDLS and CDR2 is YYNGEE. The trim removed 0 bases at V and 7 bases at J, leaving 5 bases unmatched. The CDR3 runs 14 residues. CDR3 sequence: CASSVAGGESGYTF. The CDR3 DNA reads as TGTGCCAGCAGCGTAGCAGGGGGCGAATCTGGCTACACCTTC.

By proportion, this clonotype is medium-sized (0.01 to 0.1%). This rearrangement joins TRBV9 to TRBJ2-1; 8 nucleotides match TRBD2. Trimming took 0 bases from V and 9 from J; bases not matched to a gene: 8. Germline assignment: CDR1 SGDLS and CDR2 YYNGEE. This CDR3 contains 15 residues. The CDR3 nucleotides read TGTGCCAGCAGCGTAGACCCTGGACTAGCCCCTGAGCAGTTCTTC. Translating gives CASSVDPGLAPEQFF.

This clonotype was recorded at least ten times. The V and J genes are TRBV9 and TRBJ1-2; D remains unclear. Trimming took off 0 bases at V and 4 bases at J, with 7 bases between the two ends. The CDR3 loop spans 13 amino acids. CDR1 and CDR2 (germline): SGDLS, YYNGEE. The CDR3 region has the DNA TGTGCCAGCAGCGTAGTTGGGATCTATGGCTACACCTTC. Encoded protein: CASSVVGIYGYTF. The entire variable domain, with the rest obtained from reference TRBV9 and TRBJ1-2, is as follows: DSGVTQTPKHLITATGQRVTLRCSPRSGDLSVYWYQQSLDQGLQFLIQYYNGEERAKGNILERFSAQQFPDLHSELNLSSLELGDSALYFCASSVVGIYGYTFGSGTRLTVV.

This clonotype turned up a few times. CDR3 in DNA: TGTGCCAGCAGCGCGGCACTAGCGGGGACCTACGAGCAGTACTTC. Protein sequence: CASSAALAGTYEQYF. The chain combines TRBV9 with TRBJ2-7, with TRBD2 matching 10 bases. This CDR3 comprises 15 residues. From germline, CDR1 is SGDLS and CDR2 YYNGEE. Unmatched junction bases numbered 5, after V lost 3 bases and J lost 2 bases.

This clonotype came up many times. V gene TRBV9 combines with J gene TRBJ2-7; perhaps TRBD1 as D (6 bases). The germline CDR1 and CDR2 sequences are SGDLS and YYNGEE. Between the trimmed V and J ends, which lost 4 bases and 0 bases, there was a span of 11 bases. CDR3 length equals 14 residues. In nucleotides, the CDR3 is TGTGCCAGCAGCCCCCGGACAGACTCCTACGAGCAGTACTTC. This encodes CASSPRTDSYEQYF.

This clonotype was detected many times. Here the CDR3 DNA reads TGTGCCAGCAGCCCCGAAACAATGACAGGGGGCTATGGCTACACCTTC. Encoded protein: CASSPETMTGGYGYTF. The chain joins TRBV9 to TRBJ1-2; 9 nucleotides line up with TRBD1. Germline-derived CDR1 and CDR2 are SGDLS and YYNGEE. With V trimmed by 4 bases and J by 4 bases, 11 bases remained unmatched. This CDR3 contains 16 residues.

This clonotype was seen repeatedly, ten times or more. The rearrangement uses TRBV9 and TRBJ2-3; TRBD2 matches at 7 bases. The CDR3 loop spans 19 amino acids. CDR1 is SGDLS, CDR2 YYNGEE, per germline. J was trimmed by 1 base and V by 0 bases; bases with no gene match: 14. CDR3 DNA sequence: TGTGCCAGCAGCGTAGAGGCTGGGGGGAGCGGGACCGGCACAGATACGCAGTATTTT. Translation: CASSVEAGGSGTGTDTQYF.

In its sample, this clonotype was seen many times. V usage is TRBV9 and J usage is TRBJ2-5, with 10 bases identical to TRBD2. This CDR3 spans 17 amino acids. V trimming: 4 bases; J trimming: 5 bases; junction bases outside the gene matches: 14. Germline lookup yields CDR1 SGDLS and CDR2 YYNGEE. The CDR3 loop is CASSKSPPLAGDETQYF. In DNA, the CDR3 is TGTGCCAGCAGCAAAAGCCCCCCCCTAGCGGGAGATGAGACCCAGTACTTC.

This clonotype rates as medium-sized. This chain connects TRBV9 to TRBJ2-1; D is undetermined. The germline V gene has CDR1 SGDLS and CDR2 YYNGEE. The V end lost 4 bases, the J end lost 6 bases, and 5 bases lay between the germline ends. The CDR3 has 11 amino acids. As DNA, the CDR3 is TGTGCCAGCAGCCCGATCAATGAGCAGTTCTTC. Encoded protein: CASSPINEQFF.

This clonotype was counted at least ten times. This chain uses TRBV9 with TRBJ2-1; D might be TRBD1 or TRBD2, each matching 6 bases. Trimming left V 2 bases short and J 6 bases short, with 18 bases between. This CDR3 comprises 16 residues. The germline V gene encodes CDR1 SGDLS and CDR2 YYNGEE. The CDR3 protein is CASSVGGGRGSNEQFF. As DNA, the CDR3 is TGTGCCAGCAGCGTGGGGGGCGGAAGAGGGTCCAATGAGCAGTTCTTC.

This clonotype came up many times. V and J are TRBV9 and TRBJ2-1, with a weak D call TRBD2 (5 bases). This CDR3 comprises 15 residues. Germline loops: CDR1 SGDLS, CDR2 YYNGEE. Trimming shortened V by 2 bases and J by 5 bases, and 14 bases separated the two germline ends. The CDR3 sequence is CASSVGRRDHNEQFF. In DNA, the CDR3 is TGTGCCAGCAGCGTTGGGAGACGAGACCACAATGAGCAGTTCTTC. The entire variable domain, with the rest obtained from reference TRBV9 and TRBJ2-1, is as follows: DSGVTQTPKHLITATGQRVTLRCSPRSGDLSVYWYQQSLDQGLQFLIQYYNGEERAKGNILERFSAQQFPDLHSELNLSSLELGDSALYFCASSVGRRDHNEQFFGPGTRLTVL.